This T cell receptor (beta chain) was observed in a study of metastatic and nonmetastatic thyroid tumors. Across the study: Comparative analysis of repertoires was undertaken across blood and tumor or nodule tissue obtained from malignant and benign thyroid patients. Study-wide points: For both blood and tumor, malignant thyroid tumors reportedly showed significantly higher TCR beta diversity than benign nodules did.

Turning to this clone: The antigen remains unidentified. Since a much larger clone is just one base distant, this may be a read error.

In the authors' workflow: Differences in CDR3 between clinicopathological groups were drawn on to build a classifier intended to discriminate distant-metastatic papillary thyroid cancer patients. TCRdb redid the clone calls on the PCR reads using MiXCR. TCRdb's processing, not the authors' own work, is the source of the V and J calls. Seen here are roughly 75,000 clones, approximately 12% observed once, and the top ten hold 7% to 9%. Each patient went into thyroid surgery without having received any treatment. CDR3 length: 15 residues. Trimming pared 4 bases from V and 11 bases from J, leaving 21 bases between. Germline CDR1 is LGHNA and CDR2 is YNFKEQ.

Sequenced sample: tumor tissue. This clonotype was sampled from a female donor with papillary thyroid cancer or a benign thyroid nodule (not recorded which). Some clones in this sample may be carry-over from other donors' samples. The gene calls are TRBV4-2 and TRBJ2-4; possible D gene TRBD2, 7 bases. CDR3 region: CASSPWAGANGVQYF. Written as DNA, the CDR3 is TGTGCCAGCAGCCCCTGGGCGGGGGCCAACGGGGTTCAGTACTTC.